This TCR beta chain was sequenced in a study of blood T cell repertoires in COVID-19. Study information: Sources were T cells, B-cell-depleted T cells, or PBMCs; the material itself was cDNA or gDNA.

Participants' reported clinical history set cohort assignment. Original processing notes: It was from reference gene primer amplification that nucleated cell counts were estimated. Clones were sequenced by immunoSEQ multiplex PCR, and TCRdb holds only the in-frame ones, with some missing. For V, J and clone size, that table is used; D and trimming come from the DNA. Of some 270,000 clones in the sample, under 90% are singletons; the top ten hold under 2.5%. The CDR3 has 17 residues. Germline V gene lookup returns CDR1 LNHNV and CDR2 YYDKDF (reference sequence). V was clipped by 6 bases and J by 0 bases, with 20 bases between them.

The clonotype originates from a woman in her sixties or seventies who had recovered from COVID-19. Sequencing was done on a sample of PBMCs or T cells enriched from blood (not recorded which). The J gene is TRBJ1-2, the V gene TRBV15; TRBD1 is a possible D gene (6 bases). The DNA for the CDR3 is TGTGCCACCAGTCCTATGGCAGCCGCAGGGGCTAACTATGGCTACACCTTC. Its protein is CATSPMAAAGANYGYTF.